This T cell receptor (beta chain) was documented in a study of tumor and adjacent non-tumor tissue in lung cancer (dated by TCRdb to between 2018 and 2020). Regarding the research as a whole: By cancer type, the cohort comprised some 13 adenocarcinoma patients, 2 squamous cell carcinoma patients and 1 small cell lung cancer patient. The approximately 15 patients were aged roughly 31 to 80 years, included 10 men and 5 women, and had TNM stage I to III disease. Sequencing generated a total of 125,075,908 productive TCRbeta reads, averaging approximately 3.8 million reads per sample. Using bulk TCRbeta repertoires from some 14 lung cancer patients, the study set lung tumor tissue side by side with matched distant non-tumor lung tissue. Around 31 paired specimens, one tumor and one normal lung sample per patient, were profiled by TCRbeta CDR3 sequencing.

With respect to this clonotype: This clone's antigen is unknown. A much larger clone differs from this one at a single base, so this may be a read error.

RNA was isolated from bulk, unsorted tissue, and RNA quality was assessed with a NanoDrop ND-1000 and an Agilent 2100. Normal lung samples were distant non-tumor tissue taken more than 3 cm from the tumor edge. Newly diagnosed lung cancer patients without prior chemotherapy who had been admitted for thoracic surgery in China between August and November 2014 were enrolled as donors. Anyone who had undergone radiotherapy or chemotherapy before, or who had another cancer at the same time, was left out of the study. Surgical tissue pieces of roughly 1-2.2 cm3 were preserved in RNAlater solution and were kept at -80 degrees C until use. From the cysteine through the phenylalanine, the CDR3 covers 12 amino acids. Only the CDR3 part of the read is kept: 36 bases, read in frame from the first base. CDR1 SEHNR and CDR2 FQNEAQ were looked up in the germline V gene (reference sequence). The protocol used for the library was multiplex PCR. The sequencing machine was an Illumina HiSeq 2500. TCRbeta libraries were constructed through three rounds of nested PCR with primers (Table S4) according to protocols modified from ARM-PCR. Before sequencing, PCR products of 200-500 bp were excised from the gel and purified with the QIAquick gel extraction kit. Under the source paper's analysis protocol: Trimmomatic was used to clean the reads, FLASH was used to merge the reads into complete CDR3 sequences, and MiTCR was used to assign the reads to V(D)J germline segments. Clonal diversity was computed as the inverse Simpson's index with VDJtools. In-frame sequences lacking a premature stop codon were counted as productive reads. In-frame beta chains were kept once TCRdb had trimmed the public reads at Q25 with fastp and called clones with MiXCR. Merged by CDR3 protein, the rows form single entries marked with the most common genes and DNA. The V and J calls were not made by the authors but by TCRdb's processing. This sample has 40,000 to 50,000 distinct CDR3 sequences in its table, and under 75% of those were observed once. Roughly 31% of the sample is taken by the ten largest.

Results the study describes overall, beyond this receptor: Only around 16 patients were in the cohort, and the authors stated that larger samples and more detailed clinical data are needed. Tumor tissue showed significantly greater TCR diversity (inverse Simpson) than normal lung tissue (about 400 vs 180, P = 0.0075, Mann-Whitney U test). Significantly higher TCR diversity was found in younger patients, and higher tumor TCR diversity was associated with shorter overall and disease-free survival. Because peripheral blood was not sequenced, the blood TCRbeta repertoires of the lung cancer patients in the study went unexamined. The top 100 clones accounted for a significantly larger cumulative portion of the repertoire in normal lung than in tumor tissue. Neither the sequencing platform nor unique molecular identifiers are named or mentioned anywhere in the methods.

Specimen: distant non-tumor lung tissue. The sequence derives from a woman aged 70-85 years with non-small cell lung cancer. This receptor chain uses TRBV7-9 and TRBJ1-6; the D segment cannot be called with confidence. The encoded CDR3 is CASSFEGSPLQF. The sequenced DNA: TGTGCCAGCAGCTTCGAGGGTTCACCCCTCCAGTTT.